What follows describes a single TCR beta chain. As yet, its antigen is unknown. This sample is part of a study of cytomegalovirus exposure and HLA in healthy donors. Whole-study findings and limits: An analysis done earlier found most TCR beta V segments productive about 87% or about 30% of the time.

This cohort consisted of healthy bone marrow donors. Germline CDR1 is SQVTM and CDR2 is ANQGSEA. The CDR3 has 17 amino acids. Trimming removed 2 bases from V and 2 bases from J, with 19 bases in between. Researchers ran the PCR with 60 Vbeta and 13 Jbeta primers. Here immunoSEQ multiplex PCR was the method, and the copy in TCRdb shows in-frame clones only, minus some. Its listing shows approximately 200,000 clones. The V call is TRBV29-1, the J call TRBJ2-1; tentative D call: TRBD1 (7 bases). The TCR originated in a boy younger than 18 in good health and CMV-seronegative. Sequenced input: PBMCs. The CDR3 spells CSVEIGGLQGPYNEQFF. CDR3 bases: TGCAGCGTTGAAATTGGGGGGCTACAGGGGCCCTACAATGAGCAGTTCTTC.